The 21 T cell receptor beta chains in this list originate from one sample, sequenced in a study of Graves' ophthalmopathy and Graves' hyperthyroidism. Amplified TCR beta CDR3 regions were obtained using RNA transcripts as template. The library came from an HTBI-primed first-round RT-PCR and a second-round multiplex PCR. TCRdb re-analysed the multiplex PCR reads in MiXCR, keeping a single row per CDR3 protein. The sample shows 200,000 to 250,000 distinct CDR3 sequences, about a fifth of them seen only once. The material sequenced was peripheral blood. All receptors come from a woman aged 45-60 years with Graves' ophthalmopathy.

This clonotype was seen more than once but under ten times. The DNA of the CDR3 is TGTGCCAGCAGTTCCGGTTATCAGCCCCAGCATTTT. It codes for CASSSGYQPQHF. The rearrangement joins TRBV12-3 or TRBV12-4 to TRBJ1-5, with D uncertain. V lost 4 bases to trimming and J lost 5 bases, with 6 bases between them. CDR3 size: 12 residues.

This clonotype occurred many times. V and J are TRBV19 and TRBJ1-2, with no clear D. This CDR3 region has 14 residues. Germline CDR1 LNHDA, CDR2 SQIVND (reference sequence). V dropped 9 bases and J dropped 8 bases, with 22 bases sitting between them. CDR3 DNA sequence: TGTGCCAGATGGGTAGGAGGGAAGACCCCAGGCTACACCTTC. Its translation: CARWVGGKTPGYTF.

This clonotype was detected ten times or more. J is TRBJ2-7 and V is TRBV7-2, with 10 bases fitting TRBD1. V was pared by 5 bases and J by 7 bases, with 8 bases of the junction left unmatched. Germline CDR1 and CDR2: SGHTA and FQGNSA. This CDR3 has 14 amino acids. Here the CDR3 reads CASSTRQGALEQYF. CDR3 nucleotide sequence: TGTGCCAGCAGCACCCGACAGGGGGCCTTGGAGCAGTACTTC.

This clonotype occurred once. A read error may be the cause here, since a much bigger clone is one base away. A read error is likely, as this CDR3 ends without the conserved phenylalanine or tryptophan. The chain employs TRBV20-1 and TRBJ1-5, with 9 nucleotides matching TRBD1. There are 17 residues in the CDR3. Unmatched junction bases numbered 9, after V lost 3 bases and J lost 0 bases. The germline V gene has CDR1 DFQATT and CDR2 SNEGSKA (reference sequence). CDR3 bases: TGCAGTGCTAGCCCGGGACAGGGCCTACTTAGCAATCAGCCCCAGCATATT. Protein: CSASPGQGLLSNQPQHI.

This clonotype has ten or more counts. V is TRBV5-1 and J is TRBJ2-2, with 7 positions matching TRBD1. CDR1 is SGHRS, CDR2 YFSETQ, per germline. The CDR3 is 17 amino acids. V shed 1 base, J shed 7 bases, and the junction held 13 bases outside the gene matches. The DNA of the CDR3 is TGCGCCAGCAGCTTGACGTCTGCGACAGGGTTTGGCGGGGAGCTGTTTTTT. It encodes CASSLTSATGFGGELFF.

The CDR3 protein is CAISEVGAKQETQYF. CDR3 DNA sequence: TGTGCCATCAGTGAGGTCGGGGCAAAACAAGAGACCCAGTACTTC. The chain links TRBV10-3 to TRBJ2-5; either TRBD1 or TRBD2 may supply D (5 bases each). Deletions cut 2 bases from V and 2 bases from J, with 12 bases between. In germline, CDR1 is ENHRY, CDR2 SYGVKD. The CDR3 length is 15 residues.

This clonotype was recorded many times. This chain connects TRBV5-1 to TRBJ2-7; maybe TRBD2 (5 bases). CDR1 SGHRS and CDR2 YFSETQ come from the germline V gene. The CDR3 length is 15 residues. Between the trimmed V and J ends, which lost 4 bases and 5 bases, there was a span of 19 bases. CDR3 loop: CASSLPGLPVHEQYF. The CDR3 DNA sequence: TGCGCCAGCAGCCTCCCCGGACTTCCCGTCCACGAGCAGTACTTC.

At least ten counts were recorded for this clonotype. This chain uses TRBV25-1 with TRBJ2-7, with 11 bases identical to TRBD1. CDR1 MGHDK and CDR2 SYGVNS come from the germline V gene. After removal of 8 bases from V and 3 bases from J, the junction contained 0 bases not matched to a gene. This CDR3 comprises 12 residues. Here the CDR3 DNA reads TGTGCCAGCGGGACAGGGGGCTACGAGCAGTACTTC. As protein: CASGTGGYEQYF.

This clonotype was counted at least ten times. The chain carries TRBV5-1 and TRBJ2-7; D possibly corresponds to TRBD2 (5 bases). V was cut by 4 bases and J by 2 bases, with 16 bases left in between. CDR3 length equals 15 residues. Germline loops: CDR1 SGHRS, CDR2 YFSETQ. Here the CDR3 reads CASSPSGDGAYEQYF. The CDR3 nucleotides read TGCGCCAGCAGCCCGAGCGGAGACGGGGCCTACGAGCAGTACTTC.

This clonotype came up many times. This chain links TRBV11-2 with TRBJ1-3; D is possibly TRBD1 (5 bases). The V end was cut by 2 bases, the J end by 0 bases, with 14 bases between. The CDR3 has 17 residues. From germline, CDR1 is SGHAT and CDR2 FQNNGV. CDR3 sequence reads: CASSLLGGGYSGNTIYF. The CDR3 nucleotides read TGTGCCAGCAGCTTATTGGGGGGAGGGTACTCTGGAAACACCATATATTTT.

The V gene is TRBV2, the J gene TRBJ2-5; D may be TRBD2 (5 bases). The CDR3 is 14 residues long. From germline, CDR1 is SNHLY and CDR2 FYNNEI. V lost 7 bases and J lost 4, with 16 bases in between. The CDR3 region is CASTEDPGPETQYF. In nucleotides, the CDR3 is TGTGCCAGCACGGAGGACCCTGGTCCAGAGACCCAGTACTTC.

The sample holds a few counts of this clonotype. V usage is TRBV6-1 and J usage is TRBJ2-3; TRBD2 aligns across 11 bases. Germline assignment: CDR1 MNHNS and CDR2 SASEGT. V shed 7 bases, J shed 2 bases, and the junction held 8 bases outside the gene matches. This CDR3 contains 16 residues. The CDR3 region has the DNA TGTGCCAGCAAAAAACTAGCGGGAGACTTCACAGATACGCAGTATTTT. This translates into CASKKLAGDFTDTQYF.

V gene TRBV12-3 or TRBV12-4 combines with J gene TRBJ2-2; a possible D gene is TRBD1 (6 bases). Trimming took 3 bases from V and 1 from J, leaving 9 bases between them. CDR3 length equals 15 residues. This CDR3 reads CASSLGHKNTGELFF. The CDR3 nucleotides are TGTGCCAGCAGTTTGGGACACAAGAACACCGGGGAGCTGTTTTTT.

This clonotype was picked up many times. The chain uses TRBV27 and TRBJ2-7; 8 bases agree with TRBD2. Trimming took 6 bases from V and 2 from J; bases not matched to a gene: 6. The CDR3 runs to 14 residues. The V gene's germline CDR1 is MNHEY and CDR2 SMNVEV (reference sequence). Here the CDR3 reads CASRPGGLAYEQYF. DNA of the CDR3: TGTGCCAGCAGACCGGGGGGGTTAGCCTACGAGCAGTACTTC.

The table lists this clonotype with a count of one. The rearrangement links TRBV6-9 to TRBJ2-5, with D unclear. V lost 2 bases and J lost 5, with 9 bases in between. The length of the CDR3 is 13 residues. Germline CDR1 reads MNHGY; CDR2 reads SVAAGI. CDR3 bases: TGTGCCAGCAGTTATGGGTTAAGGGAGACCCAGTACTTC. It encodes CASSYGLRETQYF.

This clonotype was recorded at least ten times. The rearrangement links TRBV19 to TRBJ1-2; possibly TRBD1 for D (5 bases). With 0 bases removed from V and 6 bases from J, the gap between germline ends came to 5 bases. Germline V lookup: CDR1 LNHDA, CDR2 SQIVND (reference sequence). The CDR3 loop spans 12 amino acids. The CDR3 sequence is CASSIEGHGYTF. For the CDR3, the DNA is TGTGCCAGTAGTATAGAGGGGCATGGCTACACCTTC. The variable domain in full, completed from reference TRBV19 and TRBJ1-2, reads DGGITQSPKYLFRKEGQNVTLSCEQNLNHDAMYWYRQDPGQGLRLIYYSQIVNDFQKGDIAEGYSVSREKKESFPLTVTSAQKNPTAFYLCASSIEGHGYTFGSGTRLTVV.

This clonotype was seen ten or more times. The gene calls are TRBV30 and TRBJ2-5, with 7 bases aligning to TRBD2. The CDR3 runs 12 residues. CDR1 is GTSNPN, CDR2 SVGIG, per germline (reference sequence). V shed 5 bases and J 4 bases; nucleotides not matched to a gene: 4. CDR3 protein: CAWDRGGETQYF. The CDR3 nucleotides are TGTGCCTGGGACCGCGGGGGAGAGACCCAGTACTTC.

The V call is TRBV9, the J call TRBJ1-1; no clear D gene. Between the trimmed V and J ends, which lost 3 bases and 6 bases, there was a span of 15 bases. Looked up from germline, CDR1 is SGDLS and CDR2 is YYNGEE. The CDR3 totals 14 residues. The CDR3 DNA sequence: TGTGCCAGCAGCGACCTGGCTGTGATGCCTGAAGCTTTCTTT. Translated: CASSDLAVMPEAFF.

The DNA of the CDR3 is TGTGCCAGCAGACAAACTAGCGGAATACCCACAGATACGCAGTATTTT. It specifies CASRQTSGIPTDTQYF. This chain links TRBV6-1 with TRBJ2-3, with 8 bases aligning to TRBD2. Looked up from germline, CDR1 is MNHNS and CDR2 is SASEGT. The CDR3 extends over 16 amino acids. V shed 6 bases and J 2 bases; nucleotides not matched to a gene: 10.

In this sample, this clonotype turned up a few times. The rearrangement links TRBV29-1 to TRBJ2-7, with D perhaps being TRBD1 or TRBD2 (5 bases each). CDR3 length: 14 amino acids. Germline assignment: CDR1 SQVTM and CDR2 ANQGSEA. The V and J ends lost 4 bases and 2 bases respectively, with 15 bases between them. CDR3 residues: CSVVGRPGTYEQYF. CDR3 sequence (DNA): TGCAGCGTTGTGGGGCGTCCGGGGACCTACGAGCAGTACTTC.

This clonotype was detected only a few times. The chain employs TRBV18 and TRBJ1-3; 9 bases map to TRBD1. CDR1 and CDR2 (germline): KGHSH, LQKENI. The CDR3 contains 17 residues. J gave up 0 bases and V 4 bases, and 7 bases lay outside the gene matches. CDR3 DNA: TGTGCCAGCTCACGCTCCGGGACAGGGCTCTCTGGAAACACCATATATTTT. This encodes CASSRSGTGLSGNTIYF.